This T cell receptor (beta chain) comes out of a study of blood T cell repertoires in COVID-19. V lost 1 base, J lost 0 bases, and 7 bases stayed unmatched. The CDR3 totals 16 residues. From germline, CDR1 is SGHNT and CDR2 YYREEE (reference sequence). Using immunoSEQ multiplex PCR, the repertoire was profiled, and TCRdb retains in-frame clones only, with some absent. The sample has 250,000 to 350,000 clones; 89% are singletons. The chain recombines TRBV5-4 with TRBJ2-7; 7 bases line up with TRBD2. The clonotype comes from a woman aged 60-75 years with acute or convalescent COVID-19. Sequencing was carried out using peripheral blood. The CDR3 is CASSLPSGGISYEQYF. For the CDR3, the DNA is TGTGCCAGCAGCTTGCCCTCGGGGGGAATCTCCTACGAGCAGTACTTC.